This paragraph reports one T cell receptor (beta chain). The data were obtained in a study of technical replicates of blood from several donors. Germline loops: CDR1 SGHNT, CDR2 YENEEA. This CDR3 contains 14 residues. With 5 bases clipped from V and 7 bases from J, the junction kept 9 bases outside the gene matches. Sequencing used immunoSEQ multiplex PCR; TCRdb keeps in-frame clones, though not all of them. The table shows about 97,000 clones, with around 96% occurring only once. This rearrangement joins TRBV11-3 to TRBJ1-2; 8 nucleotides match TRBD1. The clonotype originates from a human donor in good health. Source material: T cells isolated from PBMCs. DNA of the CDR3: TGTGCCAGCAGCACAGGGACAGGCGGAACTGGCTACACCTTC. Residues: CASSTGTGGTGYTF.